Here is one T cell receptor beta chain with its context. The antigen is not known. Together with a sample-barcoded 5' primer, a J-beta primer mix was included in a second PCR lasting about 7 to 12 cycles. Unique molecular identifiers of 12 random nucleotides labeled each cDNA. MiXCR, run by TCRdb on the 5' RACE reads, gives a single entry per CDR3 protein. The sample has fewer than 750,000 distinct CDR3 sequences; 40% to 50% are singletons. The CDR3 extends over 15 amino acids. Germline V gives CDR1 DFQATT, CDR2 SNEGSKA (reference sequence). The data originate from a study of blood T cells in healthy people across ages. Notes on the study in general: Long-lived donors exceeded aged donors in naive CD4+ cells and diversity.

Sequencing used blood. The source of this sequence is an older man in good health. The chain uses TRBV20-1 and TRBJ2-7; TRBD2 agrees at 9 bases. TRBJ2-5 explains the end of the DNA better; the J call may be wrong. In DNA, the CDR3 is TGCAGTGCTAGAGTCAGACTAGCGGTTAAAGAGACCCAGTACTTC. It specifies CSARVRLAVKETQYF.